The 4 T cell receptor beta chains below all came from one sample that was sequenced in a study of cytomegalovirus exposure and HLA in healthy donors. The method was immunoSEQ multiplex PCR; TCRdb's version includes in-frame clones alone and lacks a portion of them. The sample contains over 150,000 clones, 89% of which appear only once. Input material: PBMCs. The source is a man between 18 and 29 years old in good health and CMV-seropositive.

The chain couples TRBV10-1 to TRBJ2-2, with D hard to call. Germline V gives CDR1 WNHNN, CDR2 SYGVQD (reference sequence). The CDR3 loop spans 12 amino acids. V was shortened by 4 bases and J by 7 bases, with 7 bases between the two germline ends. DNA of the CDR3: TGCGCCAGCAGTGGAGTTTTCGGGGAGCTGTTTTTT. Its translation: CASSGVFGELFF.

The rearrangement joins TRBV5-4 to TRBJ2-7; TRBD1 matches 8 bases. The CDR3 is 13 residues long. Germline trimming cut 1 base from V and 4 bases from J; bases unmatched to any gene: 1. Germline V gene data show CDR1 as SGHNT and CDR2 as YYREEE (reference sequence). The CDR3 spells CASSLTGGYEQYF. Written as DNA, the CDR3 is TGTGCCAGCAGCTTGACAGGGGGATACGAGCAGTACTTC.

CDR3 residues: CASSDITVSYEQYF. CDR3 bases: TGTGCCAGCAGTGATATTACGGTCTCCTACGAGCAGTACTTC. V gene TRBV2 combines with J gene TRBJ2-7; no firm D call. V lost 3 bases to trimming and J lost 0 bases, with 9 bases between them. The CDR3 contains 14 residues. Germline V CDR1 and CDR2: SNHLY, FYNNEI.

CDR3 DNA sequence: TGTGCCAGCAGCCCCAATACAGGGAGGGACGGGGAGCTGTTTTTT. Amino acids: CASSPNTGRDGELFF. The chain recombines TRBV6-1 with TRBJ2-2, with D possibly TRBD2 on 7 matching bases. The CDR3 has 15 residues. Trimming took 6 bases from V and 7 from J, leaving 18 bases between them. Germline values: CDR1 MNHNS, CDR2 SASEGT.